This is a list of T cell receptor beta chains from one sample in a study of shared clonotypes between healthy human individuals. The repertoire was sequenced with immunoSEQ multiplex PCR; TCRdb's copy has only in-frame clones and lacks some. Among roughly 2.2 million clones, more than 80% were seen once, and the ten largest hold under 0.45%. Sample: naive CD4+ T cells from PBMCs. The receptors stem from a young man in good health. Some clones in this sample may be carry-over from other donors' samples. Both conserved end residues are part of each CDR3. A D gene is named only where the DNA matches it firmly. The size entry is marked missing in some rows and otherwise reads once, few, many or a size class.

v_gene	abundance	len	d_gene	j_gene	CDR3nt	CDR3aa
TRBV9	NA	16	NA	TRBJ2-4	TGTGCCAGCAGCCCGCGGGACCCCATGAGGTCGGACATTCAGTACTTC	CASSPRDPMRSDIQYF
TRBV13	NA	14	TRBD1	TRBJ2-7	TGTGCCAGCAGCACCCGCACGACAGGGGCCGAGCAGTACTTC	CASSTRTTGAEQYF
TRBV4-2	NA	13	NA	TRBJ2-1	TGTGCCAGCAGCCAAGATAAGTACAATGAGCAGTTCTTC	CASSQDKYNEQFF
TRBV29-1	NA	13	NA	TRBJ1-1	TGCAGCGTTGAACGCGGAATGAACACTGAAGCTTTCTTT	CSVERGMNTEAFF
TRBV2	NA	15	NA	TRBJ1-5	TGTGCCAGCACCGGAGGGCTCGGAGGGAGCCAGCCCCAGCATTTT	CASTGGLGGSQPQHF
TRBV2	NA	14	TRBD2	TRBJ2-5	TGTGCCAGCAGTGAATTAGGGGAGGGTGAGACCCAGTACTTC	CASSELGEGETQYF
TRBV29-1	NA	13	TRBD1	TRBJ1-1	TGCAGCGGACGGACAGGGCGAAACACTGAAGCTTTCTTT	CSGRTGRNTEAFF
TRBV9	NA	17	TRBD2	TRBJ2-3	TGTGCCAGCAGCGTAGCTTCGATAGCGGGAGGTCCAGATACGCAGTATTTT	CASSVASIAGGPDTQYF
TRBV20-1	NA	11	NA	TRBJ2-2	TGCAGCGCCGGACAGACCGGGGAGCTGTTTTTT	CSAGQTGELFF
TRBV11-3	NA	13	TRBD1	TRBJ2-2	TGTGCCAGCAGCCAAAGGACAGGTGGGGAGCTGTTTTTT	CASSQRTGGELFF
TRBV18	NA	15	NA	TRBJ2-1	TGTGCCAGCGCTTCCGGGACTGGATCCTACAATGAGCAGTTCTTC	CASASGTGSYNEQFF
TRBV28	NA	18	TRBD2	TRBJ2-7	TGTGCCAGCAGTCCGGGACTAGGTAGGGGATCCAGCTCCTACGAGCAGTACTTC	CASSPGLGRGSSSYEQYF
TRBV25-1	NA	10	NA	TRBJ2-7	TGTGCCAGCAGTAACCTCGAGCAGTACTTC	CASSNLEQYF
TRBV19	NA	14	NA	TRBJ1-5	TGTGCCAGTAGTCCGGCGCCGATAAATCAGCCCCAGCATTTT	CASSPAPINQPQHF
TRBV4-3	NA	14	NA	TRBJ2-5	TGCGCCAGCAGCCAAGAAACAGCTACGGAGACCCAGTACTTC	CASSQETATETQYF
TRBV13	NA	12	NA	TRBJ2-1	TGTGCCAGCAGAGGGGAGTTGGATGAGCAGTTCTTC	CASRGELDEQFF
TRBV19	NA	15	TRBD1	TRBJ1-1	TGTGCCAGTAGGGCTAACAGGGGTAAGAACACTGAAGCTTTCTTT	CASRANRGKNTEAFF
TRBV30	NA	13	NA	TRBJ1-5	TGTGCCTGGAGTGTCAGGGGTAATCAGCCCCAGCATTTT	CAWSVRGNQPQHF
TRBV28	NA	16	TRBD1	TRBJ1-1	TGTGCCAGCAGTTTATCCCCGACAGGGGGCGACACTGAAGCTTTCTTT	CASSLSPTGGDTEAFF
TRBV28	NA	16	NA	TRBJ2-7	TGTGCCAGCAGTTTCAGTGGGGCCGCCGCCCCCTACGAGCAGTACTTC	CASSFSGAAAPYEQYF
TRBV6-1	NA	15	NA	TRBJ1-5	TGTGCCAGCAGTCCCCGTGGGACCGGTTTACAGCCCCAGCATTTT	CASSPRGTGLQPQHF
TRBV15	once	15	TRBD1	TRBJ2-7	TGTGCCACCAACCAGGGGGCAGGGGGCGGATACGAGCAGTACTTC	CATNQGAGGGYEQYF
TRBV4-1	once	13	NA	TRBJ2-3	TGCGCCAGCAGCCCGGAATACACAGATACGCAGTATTTT	CASSPEYTDTQYF
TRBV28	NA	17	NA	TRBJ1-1	TGTGCCAGCAGTGATACCCCCGGGCAGACCGTGAACACTGAAGCTTTCTTT	CASSDTPGQTVNTEAFF
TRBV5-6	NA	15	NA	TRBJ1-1	TGTGCCAGCAGCCCGCGGTGGGGGGCGGACACTGAAGCTTTCTTT	CASSPRWGADTEAFF
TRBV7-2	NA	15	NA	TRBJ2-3	TGTGCCAGCAGCTTAGAAGTCAGCTCCGCGGCTACGCAGTATTTT	CASSLEVSSAATQYF
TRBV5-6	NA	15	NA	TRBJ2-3	TGTGCCAGCAGTTACAGGAAGACTAGCACAGATACGCAGTATTTT	CASSYRKTSTDTQYF
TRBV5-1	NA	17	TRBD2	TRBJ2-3	TGCGCCAGCAGCTTGGGGACTAGCGGGACCAGCACAGATACGCAGTATTTT	CASSLGTSGTSTDTQYF
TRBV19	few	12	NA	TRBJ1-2	TGTGCCAGTAGTGAGGGGATCTATGGCTACACCTTC	CASSEGIYGYTF
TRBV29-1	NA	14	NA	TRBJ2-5	TGCAGCGGGAAACGACAGATTAGCCAAGAGACCCAGTACTTC	CSGKRQISQETQYF
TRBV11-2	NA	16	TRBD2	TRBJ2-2	TGTGCCAGCAGATCTAGCGGGAGAGCCGACACCGGGGAGCTGTTTTTT	CASRSSGRADTGELFF
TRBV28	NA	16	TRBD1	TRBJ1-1	TGTGCCAGCAGTCCGATGGGACAGTTACTGAACACTGAAGCTTTCTTT	CASSPMGQLLNTEAFF
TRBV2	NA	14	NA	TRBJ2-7	TGTGCCAGCCGGGGCCGGGGCCATACCTACGAGCAGTACTTC	CASRGRGHTYEQYF
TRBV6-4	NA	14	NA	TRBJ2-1	TGTGCCAGCAGTGACACGGGGCGGAAAAATGAGCAGTTCTTC	CASSDTGRKNEQFF
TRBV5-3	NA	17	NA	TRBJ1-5	TGTGCCAGAAGCTCGCACCCGGGGGGGTTTAGCAATCAGCCCCAGCATTTT	CARSSHPGGFSNQPQHF
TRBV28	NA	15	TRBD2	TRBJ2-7	TGTGCCAGCAGTTTAGTTCCAGCGGGGAGCTACGAGCAGTACTTC	CASSLVPAGSYEQYF
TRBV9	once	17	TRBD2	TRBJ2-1	TGTGCCAGCAGCCCATCGACGACTAGCGGGAGTCGCAATGAGCAGTTCTTC	CASSPSTTSGSRNEQFF
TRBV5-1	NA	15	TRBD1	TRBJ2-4	TGCGCCAGCAGCGGGGGACAGGGATGGGAAAACATTCAGTACTTC	CASSGGQGWENIQYF
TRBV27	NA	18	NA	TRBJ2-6	TGTGCCAGCAGCTATAAGAGGCCTCAGGGGTCGGGGGCCAACGTCCTGACTTTC	CASSYKRPQGSGANVLTF
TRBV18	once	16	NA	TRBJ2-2	TGTGCCAGCTCACCACGATCCAGCGGGAACACCGGGGAGCTGTTTTTT	CASSPRSSGNTGELFF
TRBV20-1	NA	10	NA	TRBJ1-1	TGCAGTGCCCGAGGCGGGGGAGCTTTCTTT	CSARGGGAFF